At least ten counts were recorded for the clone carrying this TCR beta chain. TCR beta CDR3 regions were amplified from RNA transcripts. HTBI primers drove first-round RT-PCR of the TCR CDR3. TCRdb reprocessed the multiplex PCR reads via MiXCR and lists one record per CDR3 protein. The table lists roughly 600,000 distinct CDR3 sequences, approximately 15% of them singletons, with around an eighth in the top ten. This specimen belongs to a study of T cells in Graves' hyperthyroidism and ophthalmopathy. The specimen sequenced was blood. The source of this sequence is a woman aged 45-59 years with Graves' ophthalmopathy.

The CDR3 spells CSARLRNDEKLFF. For the CDR3, the DNA is TGCAGTGCTAGGTTGAGGAACGATGAAAAACTGTTTTTT. The V and J genes are TRBV20-1 and TRBJ1-4; unclear D gene. The CDR3 totals 13 residues. The V end was cut by 3 bases, the J end by 6 bases, with 11 bases between. Germline CDR1 and CDR2: DFQATT and SNEGSKA (reference sequence).